This TCR beta chain was retrieved from a study of T cell responses to AZD1222 COVID-19 vaccine. The table came from immunoSEQ multiplex PCR; TCRdb's copy has only in-frame clones and leaves some out. The sample holds roughly 120,000 clones, 85% to 90% seen once. Turning to this clone: The antigen is not known. The sample carries other DNA sequences with the same CDR3.

Study-level results: Donors in the cohort were predominantly white British and more often female, and clonal diversity was possibly underestimated. Just 5 or 6 AZD1222 recipients tested seropositive at baseline. Regions 160-218 and 743-854 held dominance among vaccine-associated CD4 TCRs, which spanned spike.

This CDR3 has 11 residues. V lost 4 bases to trimming and J lost 5 bases, with 5 bases between them. Germline loops: CDR1 LGHDT, CDR2 YNNKEL (reference sequence). This clonotype originated in an adult in good health. This specimen consisted of peripheral blood, obtained on day 0 of AZD1222 vaccination. The genes are TRBV3-1 (or the pseudogene TRBV3-2) and TRBJ1-1; D unclear. The CDR3 DNA reads as TGTGCCAGCAGCCGAGGGACTGAAGCTTTCTTT. Its translation: CASSRGTEAFF.